The next 6 T cell receptor beta chains were all read from a single sample in a study of early T cells in non-severe SARS-CoV-2 infection. TCRdb passed the 5' RACE reads through MiXCR, listing each CDR3 protein once. The table lists 50,000 to 70,000 distinct CDR3 sequences, about 9.8% of them singletons. The specimen sequenced was whole blood. These receptors were taken from an adult who was a healthcare worker with PCR-confirmed SARS-CoV-2 infection or an uninfected control (not recorded which).

At least ten counts were recorded for this clonotype. The rearrangement links TRBV20-1 to TRBJ2-1, with D possibly TRBD2 on 6 matching bases. Trimming cost V 7 bases and J 2 bases, with 15 bases left between them. The length of the CDR3 is 14 residues. Germline V CDR1 and CDR2: DFQATT, SNEGSKA (reference sequence). For the CDR3, the DNA is TGCAGTGTTCCCATGGGGGGAGCCTACAATGAGCAGTTCTTC. Amino acid sequence: CSVPMGGAYNEQFF.

This clonotype was detected ten times or more. This rearrangement joins TRBV28 to TRBJ1-5, with a weak D call TRBD1 (5 bases). CDR3 length equals 14 residues. V was clipped by 6 bases and J by 1 base, with 10 bases between them. From germline, CDR1 is MDHEN and CDR2 SYDVKM. DNA for the CDR3: TGTGCCAGCAGCGAGTGGGACAGCAATCAGCCCCAGCATTTT. Translated: CASSEWDSNQPQHF.

A single count supports this clonotype. The V gene is TRBV4-1, the J gene TRBJ1-3; maybe TRBD1 (5 bases). The germline CDR1 and CDR2 sequences are MGHRA and YSYEKL. The CDR3 runs to 18 residues. Trimming stripped 0 bases from V and 3 bases from J, with 18 bases between. CDR3 DNA: TGCGCCAGCAGCCAAGATAGGACGGGGCCTGGGTTTGGAAACACCATATATTTT. It is translated as CASSQDRTGPGFGNTIYF.

This clonotype was seen a few times. The V gene is TRBV19, the J gene TRBJ2-1; D is undetermined. The CDR3 extends over 15 amino acids. The V end lost 3 bases, the J end lost 1 base, and 10 bases lay between the germline ends. Germline CDR1 reads LNHDA; CDR2 reads SQIVND (reference sequence). CDR3 bases: TGTGCCAGTAGTATGGATGGCCGTTCCTACAATGAGCAGTTCTTC. Amino acids: CASSMDGRSYNEQFF.

This clonotype has at least ten counts. The DNA of the CDR3 is TGCGCCAGCAGCAATGATCCGGGACAGTCTTACAATGAGCAGTTCTTC. Protein: CASSNDPGQSYNEQFF. The chain recombines TRBV5-1 with TRBJ2-1; TRBD1 matches at 7 bases. The CDR3 is 16 amino acids. Per the germline V gene, CDR1 is SGHRS and CDR2 is YFSETQ. The ends lost 4 bases at V and 4 bases at J; junction bases unmatched: 11.

This clonotype was found many times. J is TRBJ2-1 and V is TRBV15; 12 bases fit TRBD2. V dropped 0 bases and J dropped 8; count of bases not matched to a gene: 8. CDR1 is LNHNV and CDR2 is YYDKDF in the germline V gene (reference sequence). There are 17 residues in the CDR3. CDR3 protein: CATSRERLAGEGDEQFF. In nucleotides, the CDR3 is TGTGCCACCAGCAGAGAGAGACTAGCGGGAGAGGGGGATGAGCAGTTCTTC.